What follows are 10 T cell receptor beta chains derived from one specimen sequenced in a study of cytomegalovirus exposure and HLA in healthy donors (TCRdb year 2017). The method was the immunoSEQ multiplex PCR assay. The multiplex PCR relied on a mix of 60 forward primers for TCR Vbeta segments and 13 reverse primers for TCR Jbeta segments. Sourced from immuneACCESS, this table was stored by TCRdb with only in-frame sequences that have V and J called. A share of the clones is absent; for the studies checked, an unresolved V gene accounts for under half, and the remainder has no known explanation. The sample table on file contains about 34,000 clones. Jointly, the top ten make up approximately 6% of the sample. Sample: PBMCs. The origin of the receptors is a human donor in good health.

The chain uses TRBV7-9 and TRBJ1-1, with no clear D. Trimming left V 4 bases short and J 8 bases short, with 14 bases between. Germline V lookup: CDR1 SEHNR, CDR2 FQNEAQ (reference sequence). The CDR3 has 13 amino acids. The CDR3 reads CASSSPGSWEAFF. The DNA of the CDR3 is TGTGCCAGCAGCTCCCCCGGGTCATGGGAAGCTTTCTTT.

J is TRBJ1-6 and V is TRBV7-8; D is perhaps TRBD1 (5 bases). In germline, CDR1 is SGHVS, CDR2 FQNEAQ. The germline V and J ends were trimmed by 5 bases and 1 base, with 9 bases remaining between them. CDR3 length equals 15 residues. DNA for the CDR3: TGTGCCAGCAGCCCCGGGGGTTCCTATAATTCACCCCTCCACTTT. Its translation is CASSPGGSYNSPLHF.

The chain employs TRBV11-2 and TRBJ2-5; TRBD1 agrees at 10 bases. The ends lost 3 bases at V and 1 base at J; junction bases unmatched: 5. The CDR3 loop spans 16 amino acids. Germline loops: CDR1 SGHAT, CDR2 FQNNGV. The CDR3 DNA reads as TGTGCCAGCAGCTTCCTGGGGACAGGGGTCCAAGAGACCCAGTACTTC. As protein: CASSFLGTGVQETQYF.

The rearrangement links TRBV9 to TRBJ1-1; 7 positions match TRBD1. This CDR3 has 13 amino acids. V gave up 4 bases and J gave up 5 bases; unmatched junction bases: 5. The germline V gene has CDR1 SGDLS and CDR2 YYNGEE. The CDR3 sequence: CASSLDRETEAFF. CDR3 coding DNA: TGTGCCAGCAGCCTCGACAGGGAAACTGAAGCTTTCTTT.

With respect to this clone: Other DNA sequences in the sample encode the same CDR3. This rearrangement joins TRBV5-1 to TRBJ2-1, with D perhaps TRBD1 (6 bases). There are 15 residues in the CDR3. The V end was cut by 3 bases, the J end by 8 bases, with 18 bases between. Germline V gene lookup returns CDR1 SGHRS and CDR2 YFSETQ. The CDR3 nucleotides read TGCGCCAGCAGCTCGACAATCACAAAGGGGGATGAGCAGTTCTTC. Translation gives CASSSTITKGDEQFF.

V gene TRBV5-4 combines with J gene TRBJ2-7; D perhaps matches TRBD1 (5 bases). Trimming left V 1 base short and J 10 bases short, with 15 bases between. Germline CDR1 and CDR2: SGHNT and YYREEE (reference sequence). This CDR3 comprises 13 residues. Here the CDR3 DNA reads TGTGCCAGCAGCTTGAGGGGCAGCCTCGTACAGTACTTC. Translation: CASSLRGSLVQYF. Filled out from reference TRBV5-4 and TRBJ2-7, the complete variable domain reads ETGVTQSPTHLIKTRGQQVTLRCSSQSGHNTVSWYQQALGQGPQFIFQYYREEENGRGNFPPRFSGLQFPNYSSELNVNALELDDSALYLCASSLRGSLVQYFGPGTRLTVT.

The CDR3 protein is CASGQGDTYEQYF. Here the CDR3 DNA reads TGTGCCAGTGGACAGGGGGATACCTACGAGCAGTACTTC. V usage is TRBV6-1 and J usage is TRBJ2-7; 10 bases are a match to TRBD1. The V gene's germline CDR1 is MNHNS and CDR2 SASEGT. The CDR3 runs to 13 residues. V lost 9 bases, J lost 2 bases, and 4 bases stayed unmatched.

CDR3 sequence: CASSPLPQGSSYEQYF. CDR3 DNA sequence: TGTGCCAGCTCACCTCTCCCCCAGGGCTCCTCCTACGAGCAGTACTTC. The chain links TRBV18 to TRBJ2-7, with D possibly being TRBD1 (5 bases). V was cut by 3 bases and J by 0 bases, with 15 bases left in between. Germline-derived CDR1 and CDR2 are KGHSH and LQKENI. CDR3 length: 16 amino acids.

J is TRBJ1-6 and V is TRBV7-2; maybe TRBD1 (5 bases). The CDR3 consists of 15 residues. Germline lookup yields CDR1 SGHTA and CDR2 FQGNSA. V lost 3 bases to trimming and J lost 7 bases, with 13 bases between them. CDR3 nucleotide sequence: TGTGCCAGCAGCTTCTACGGGGGTGAGAATTCACCCCTCCACTTT. Its translation: CASSFYGGENSPLHF.

This rearrangement joins TRBV27 to TRBJ1-2; D gene ambiguous. The CDR3 covers 14 residues. Germline V gives CDR1 MNHEY, CDR2 SMNVEV (reference sequence). Between the trimmed V and J ends, which lost 3 bases and 8 bases, there was a span of 16 bases. This CDR3 reads CASSLREPHSGYTF. CDR3 DNA: TGTGCCAGCAGTTTGAGGGAACCCCATAGCGGCTACACCTTC.